The 14 T cell receptor beta chains reported below all come from one sample, sequenced in a study of neurological immune-mediated disorders. TCRdb re-derived calls from the 5' RACE reads in MiXCR, one entry per CDR3 protein. The table includes approximately 38,000 distinct CDR3 sequences, roughly 12% detected once. The sample was CD4+ T cells from blood. The receptors were gathered from a woman in her 30s with HTLV-1-associated myelopathy (HAM/TSP).

This clonotype was observed many times. The chain joins TRBV4-1 to TRBJ1-4; D is undetermined. Germline CDR1 and CDR2: MGHRA and YSYEKL. This CDR3 contains 15 residues. V was clipped by 2 bases and J by 3 bases, with 10 bases between them. The CDR3 loop is CASSQLRQANEKLFF. For the CDR3, the DNA is TGCGCCAGCAGCCAATTGAGACAAGCTAATGAAAAACTGTTTTTT.

This clonotype was recorded many times. The chain joins TRBV19 to TRBJ1-5, with a tentative D call TRBD1 (6 bases). V was clipped by 4 bases and J by 1 base, with 14 bases between them. CDR1 and CDR2 (germline): LNHDA, SQIVND (reference sequence). The CDR3 has 16 amino acids. In DNA, the CDR3 is TGTGCCAGTAGTACATGGACAGTCCAGAGCAATCAGCCCCAGCATTTT. The encoded protein is CASSTWTVQSNQPQHF. The full variable domain, in which reference TRBV19 and TRBJ1-5 provide the parts outside the CDR3, is DGGITQSPKYLFRKEGQNVTLSCEQNLNHDAMYWYRQDPGQGLRLIYYSQIVNDFQKGDIAEGYSVSREKKESFPLTVTSAQKNPTAFYLCASSTWTVQSNQPQHFGDGTRLSIL.

This clonotype has a count of ten or more. The chain is built from TRBV20-1 and TRBJ2-7, with a possible D match to TRBD2 (7 bases). This CDR3 has 13 residues. The V gene's germline CDR1 is DFQATT and CDR2 SNEGSKA (reference sequence). The V end was cut by 6 bases, the J end by 4 bases, with 16 bases between. The CDR3 nucleotides are TGCAGTGCGGCACAACAGGGAGGGTACGAGCAGTACTTC. As protein: CSAAQQGGYEQYF.

This clonotype was seen repeatedly, ten times or more. The chain has TRBV11-3 and TRBJ2-2, with D possibly TRBD2 on 5 matching bases. V shed 5 bases and J shed 4 bases, with 11 bases lying between them. Per germline, CDR1 SGHNT and CDR2 YENEEA. The CDR3 runs 14 residues. As DNA, the CDR3 is TGTGCCAGCAGCACTCTCGGGGTCACCGGGGAGCTGTTTTTT. Its translation: CASSTLGVTGELFF.

This clonotype was detected many times. This CDR3 is CASSLTGDEQYF. In nucleotides, the CDR3 is TGCGCCAGCAGCCTTACTGGGGACGAGCAGTACTTC. The genes are TRBV5-1 and TRBJ2-7; no firm D call. V gave up 4 bases and J gave up 5 bases, with 10 bases separating them. This CDR3 spans 12 amino acids. Germline V gives CDR1 SGHRS, CDR2 YFSETQ.

This clonotype was observed at least ten times. The chain recombines TRBV7-2 with TRBJ1-1; possibly TRBD1 for D (5 bases). The length of the CDR3 is 15 residues. V lost 0 bases and J lost 0, with 8 bases in between. Germline lookup yields CDR1 SGHTA and CDR2 FQGNSA. The CDR3 bases are TGTGCCAGCAGCTTAGCGGGGGAGTTGAACACTGAAGCTTTCTTT. Its protein product is CASSLAGELNTEAFF.

This chain connects TRBV9 to TRBJ1-1; no definite D call. Trimming removed 4 bases from V and 0 bases from J, with 10 bases in between. This CDR3 comprises 14 residues. Germline assignment: CDR1 SGDLS and CDR2 YYNGEE. The CDR3 DNA is TGTGCCAGCAGCCCGAACCAGGTGAACACTGAAGCTTTCTTT. It specifies CASSPNQVNTEAFF.

This clonotype was counted ten times or more. The chain uses TRBV7-8 and TRBJ1-1; D remains unclear. The germline V gene has CDR1 SGHVS and CDR2 FQNEAQ. The V and J ends lost 5 bases and 0 bases respectively, with 13 bases between them. CDR3 length: 15 amino acids. CDR3 sequence (DNA): TGTGCCAGCAGCCGCACTCTACAGATGAACACTGAAGCTTTCTTT. Protein sequence: CASSRTLQMNTEAFF.

The table lists this clonotype with many counts. The J gene is TRBJ1-1, the V gene TRBV5-6, with D uncertain. Trimming removed 2 bases at V and 0 bases at J, with 5 bases between. Germline V gives CDR1 SGHDT, CDR2 YYEEEE. This CDR3 contains 13 residues. The CDR3 protein is CASSLHLNTEAFF. As DNA, the CDR3 is TGTGCCAGCAGCTTACACCTGAACACTGAAGCTTTCTTT.

This clonotype has ten or more counts. The chain is built from TRBV20-1 and TRBJ2-7; D might be TRBD1 (6 bases). Trimming stripped 6 bases from V and 3 bases from J, with 18 bases between. Germline lookup yields CDR1 DFQATT and CDR2 SNEGSKA (reference sequence). This CDR3 spans 14 amino acids. As DNA, the CDR3 is TGCAGTGCAACACAGGGACCCCCTCTCTACGAGCAGTACTTC. It encodes CSATQGPPLYEQYF.

This clonotype was seen at least ten times. The rearrangement links TRBV5-1 to TRBJ2-1; D is unresolved. Germline V lookup: CDR1 SGHRS, CDR2 YFSETQ. This CDR3 spans 18 amino acids. The V gene lost 0 bases and the J gene lost 0 bases, with 16 bases spanning the gap. The CDR3 coding sequence is TGCGCCAGCAGCTTGGGCATCCTTACCCGCACCTCCTACAATGAGCAGTTCTTC. This encodes CASSLGILTRTSYNEQFF. Together with reference TRBV5-1 and TRBJ2-1, the CDR3 gives the full variable domain: KAGVTQTPRYLIKTRGQQVTLSCSPISGHRSVSWYQQTPGQGLQFLFEYFSETQRNKGNFPGRFSGRQFSNSRSEMNVSTLELGDSALYLCASSLGILTRTSYNEQFFGPGTRLTVL.

The table lists this clonotype with many counts. The rearrangement links TRBV7-2 to TRBJ1-1; D ambiguous. Trimming pared 5 bases from V and 0 bases from J, leaving 7 bases between. The CDR3 has 13 amino acids. Germline V gene data show CDR1 as SGHTA and CDR2 as FQGNSA. The DNA for the CDR3 is TGTGCCAGCAGCAGAATCATGAACACTGAAGCTTTCTTT. This encodes CASSRIMNTEAFF.

The sample holds many counts of this clonotype. V is TRBV19 and J is TRBJ2-7; 7 nucleotides line up with TRBD2. The germline V gene has CDR1 LNHDA and CDR2 SQIVND (reference sequence). The CDR3 sequence is 17 residues long. Losses at the gene ends were 5 bases for V and 0 bases for J; bases not matched to a gene: 13. The CDR3 DNA sequence: TGTGCCAGTAGTCTAGGACCGGGGGGAAGAAGCTCCTACGAGCAGTACTTC. Its protein is CASSLGPGGRSSYEQYF.

This clonotype was seen a handful of times. This sequence joins TRBV19 and TRBJ1-1; D remains ambiguous. Germline assignment: CDR1 LNHDA and CDR2 SQIVND (reference sequence). The V and J ends lost 7 bases and 7 bases respectively, with 10 bases between them. This CDR3 contains 11 residues. The CDR3 DNA is TGTGCCAGTACGTTGTGGGGTGAAGCTTTCTTT. This codes for CASTLWGEAFF.